This TCR beta chain was found in a study of sequential checkpoint blockade in melanoma. Turning to the study itself: Patients were randomized 1:1 to nivolumab-then-ipilimumab or ipilimumab-then-nivolumab first-line.

The assay was immunoSEQ multiplex PCR, and TCRdb's table has in-frame clones only and misses some. The table has about 2,500 clones, under 15% seen once. Germline CDR1 SQVTM, CDR2 ANQGSEA. Trimming pared 4 bases from V and 1 base from J, leaving 13 bases between. The CDR3 is 14 residues long. This sample's treatment: randomized to nivolumab then ipilimumab (arm A) or the reverse (arm B). The source material was tumor tissue (inferred from file names), sampled from a patient given nivolumab and ipilimumab in sequence. The chain employs TRBV29-1 and TRBJ1-1; D is ambiguous. The source of this sequence is a human donor with melanoma. The CDR3 sequence is CSVAAAGRNTEAFF. The CDR3, as DNA: TGCAGCGTTGCGGCGGCCGGGAGGAACACTGAAGCTTTCTTT.